The 19 T cell receptor beta chains in this list originate from one sample, sequenced in a study of cytomegalovirus exposure and HLA in healthy donors. Primers for the PCR totalled 60 Vbeta and 13 Jbeta. Using immunoSEQ multiplex PCR, the repertoire was profiled, and TCRdb retains in-frame clones only, with some absent. The sample yields roughly 77,000 clones, 10% seen once. Sequencing used PBMCs. These receptors originate from a man aged 55 to 69 in good health and CMV-seropositive.

This clone came up a few times. The gene calls are TRBV5-1 and TRBJ2-5; a possible D gene is TRBD1 (6 bases). Trimming left V 4 bases short and J 9 bases short, with 25 bases between. The CDR3 sequence is 16 residues long. The germline CDR1 and CDR2 sequences are SGHRS and YFSETQ. The CDR3 DNA reads as TGCGCCAGCAGCCCCGACAGGCCTCGACTATCGGCGGCCCAGTACTTC. Its translation is CASSPDRPRLSAAQYF.

The V call is TRBV10-3, the J call TRBJ1-4; D might be TRBD1 (5 bases). CDR3 size: 12 residues. CDR1 ENHRY and CDR2 SYGVKD come from the germline V gene. The V and J ends lost 6 bases and 8 bases respectively, with 10 bases between them. The CDR3 DNA sequence: TGTGCCATCAGAGGGACTGGGGAAAAACTGTTTTTT. This codes for CAIRGTGEKLFF.

This clone was observed a few times. The chain has TRBV9 and TRBJ2-5; TRBD1 is a possible D gene (6 bases). The germline gives CDR1 SGDLS, CDR2 YYNGEE. V lost 4 bases and J 0 bases, leaving 22 bases between the germline ends. This CDR3 is 18 amino acids long. The CDR3 DNA reads TGTGCCAGCAGCTCAAGGGGGTTCGGACAGACGGACCAAGAGACCCAGTACTTC. This codes for CASSSRGFGQTDQETQYF.

The chain carries TRBV29-1 and TRBJ1-5; 8 bases map to TRBD1. After removal of 4 bases from V and 2 bases from J, the junction contained 1 base not matched to a gene. Germline assignment: CDR1 SQVTM and CDR2 ANQGSEA. The CDR3 covers 13 residues. The CDR3 bases are TGCAGCGTTGCAGGGGGCGGCAATCAGCCCCAGCATTTT. This translates into CSVAGGGNQPQHF.

The CDR3 loop reads CASVGQNFEYGYTF. CDR3 coding DNA: TGTGCCAGCGTGGGACAGAACTTTGAATATGGCTACACCTTC. The rearrangement joins TRBV2 to TRBJ1-2, with 7 bases matching TRBD1. The V gene's germline CDR1 is SNHLY and CDR2 FYNNEI. CDR3 length: 14 residues. V lost 8 bases and J lost 5; bases outside the gene matches: 11.

This clone has only a few counts. The chain employs TRBV20-1 and TRBJ2-3; D is unresolved. The CDR3 consists of 11 residues. The V end lost 5 bases, the J end lost 5 bases, and 8 bases lay between the germline ends. CDR1 and CDR2 (germline): DFQATT, SNEGSKA (reference sequence). The CDR3 sequence is CSALLIDTQYF. In DNA form, the CDR3 reads TGCAGTGCTCTCCTTATAGATACGCAGTATTTT.

This clone has just a few counts. The V gene is TRBV19, the J gene TRBJ2-7, with 8 bases lining up with TRBD1. The CDR3 loop spans 13 amino acids. CDR1 LNHDA and CDR2 SQIVND come from the germline V gene (reference sequence). V was clipped by 5 bases and J by 3 bases; unmatched bases: 3. The CDR3 spells CASSLGQGYEQYF. The CDR3 DNA sequence: TGTGCCAGTAGTCTTGGACAGGGCTACGAGCAGTACTTC.

This clone was observed a handful of times. The genes are TRBV29-1 and TRBJ1-5, with 7 bases identical to TRBD1. The V gene's germline CDR1 is SQVTM and CDR2 ANQGSEA. The junction had 8 bases not matched to a gene; V was cut back by 6 bases and J by 6 bases. This CDR3 comprises 13 residues. The CDR3 nucleotides read TGCAGCGTGGCAACAGGGGAAGGTCAGCCCCAGCATTTT. This translates into CSVATGEGQPQHF.

This clone was counted between two and nine times. The rearrangement links TRBV12-5 to TRBJ2-7; 12 bases map to TRBD2. The length of the CDR3 is 17 residues. Per the germline V gene, CDR1 is LGHNT and CDR2 is FRNRAP. V shed 1 base, J shed 4 bases, and the junction held 8 bases outside the gene matches. CDR3 amino acids: CASGLDRLAGEDYEQYF. CDR3 coding DNA: TGTGCTAGTGGTTTGGACCGACTAGCGGGGGAGGATTACGAGCAGTACTTC.

In DNA form, the CDR3 reads TGCAGTGCTAAAATAGGAGTGGCCCAGTACTTC. It specifies CSAKIGVAQYF. The genes are TRBV20-1 and TRBJ2-5; D not certain. Trimming pared 4 bases from V and 9 bases from J, leaving 12 bases between. CDR1 and CDR2 from the germline V gene are DFQATT and SNEGSKA (reference sequence). There are 11 residues in the CDR3.

This rearrangement joins TRBV28 to TRBJ2-5, with TRBD1 matching over 7 bases. This CDR3 region has 15 residues. Trimming at V came to 1 base and at J to 3 bases, leaving 5 bases not matched to a gene. Germline V gene sequence: CDR1 MDHEN, CDR2 SYDVKM. The CDR3 here is CASSLFGRGKETQYF. The CDR3 region has the DNA TGTGCCAGCAGTTTATTCGGCAGGGGGAAAGAGACCCAGTACTTC.

This clone was counted only a few times. CDR3 sequence: CASSDPEGGPLQQPQHF. The CDR3 DNA reads as TGTGCCAGCAGTGATCCCGAAGGAGGGCCCCTTCAGCAGCCCCAGCATTTT. The chain employs TRBV6-1 and TRBJ1-5; D call uncertain. Trimming cost V 3 bases and J 7 bases, with 22 bases left between them. The CDR3 totals 17 residues. CDR1 is MNHNS and CDR2 is SASEGT in the germline V gene.

The J gene is TRBJ2-5, the V gene TRBV28, with unresolved D. V was cut by 3 bases and J by 4 bases, with 6 bases left in between. This CDR3 comprises 12 residues. Per germline, CDR1 MDHEN and CDR2 SYDVKM. CDR3 nucleotides: TGTGCCAGCAGTTTGAACAGAGAGACCCAGTACTTC. This translates into CASSLNRETQYF. The full variable domain, completed using reference TRBV28 and TRBJ2-5, is DVKVTQSSRYLVKRTGEKVFLECVQDMDHENMFWYRQDPGLGLRLIYFSYDVKMKEKGDIPEGYSVSREKKERFSLILESASTNQTSMYLCASSLNRETQYFGPGTRLLVL.

V gene TRBV6-1 combines with J gene TRBJ2-7, with 7 bases that match TRBD1. This CDR3 region has 13 residues. J lost 7 bases, V lost 6 bases, and 9 bases had no gene match. Germline V gene lookup returns CDR1 MNHNS and CDR2 SASEGT. The CDR3, as DNA: TGTGCCAGCAGGCTTACAGGGGACGGGGAGCAGTACGTC. As protein: CASRLTGDGEQYV.

V and J are TRBV19 and TRBJ2-5; a possible D gene is TRBD1 (5 bases). V lost 8 bases and J 3 bases, leaving 13 bases between the germline ends. The CDR3 consists of 13 residues. Germline lookup yields CDR1 LNHDA and CDR2 SQIVND (reference sequence). DNA of the CDR3: TGTGCCAGTTCCCAGGGCAGCAAAGAGACCCAGTACTTC. It translates to CASSQGSKETQYF. The entire variable domain, with the rest obtained from reference TRBV19 and TRBJ2-5, is as follows: DGGITQSPKYLFRKEGQNVTLSCEQNLNHDAMYWYRQDPGQGLRLIYYSQIVNDFQKGDIAEGYSVSREKKESFPLTVTSAQKNPTAFYLCASSQGSKETQYFGPGTRLLVL.

The chain combines TRBV27 with TRBJ1-2, with unresolved D. The CDR3 runs to 15 residues. Trimming left V 0 bases short and J 4 bases short, with 12 bases between. CDR1 MNHEY and CDR2 SMNVEV come from the germline V gene (reference sequence). CDR3 bases: TGTGCCAGCAGTTTATCGGCCTTGAACCCCTATGGCTACACCTTC. This gives the protein CASSLSALNPYGYTF.

V and J are TRBV7-9 and TRBJ1-4; D gene uncertain. V was trimmed by 1 base and J by 7 bases, leaving 10 bases between them. This CDR3 is built from 14 residues. Germline V gives CDR1 SEHNR, CDR2 FQNEAQ (reference sequence). In DNA, the CDR3 is TGTGCCAGCAGCTTAGATGTCTTGAGTGAAAAACTGTTTTTT. Its protein product is CASSLDVLSEKLFF.

The chain links TRBV6-4 to TRBJ2-2; D unclear. Germline V gene lookup returns CDR1 MRHNA and CDR2 SNTAGT. V lost 0 bases to trimming and J lost 7 bases, with 6 bases between them. The CDR3 loop spans 13 amino acids. The CDR3, as DNA: TGTGCCAGCAGTGACTCTAATGTCGGGGAGCTGTTTTTT. It encodes CASSDSNVGELFF.

This chain joins TRBV18 and TRBJ2-5; no clear D gene. V lost 1 base to trimming and J lost 3 bases, with 6 bases between them. The CDR3 has 13 amino acids. Germline V gene sequence: CDR1 KGHSH, CDR2 LQKENI. The chain's CDR3 is CASSPLSEETQYF. DNA of the CDR3: TGTGCCAGCTCACCACTTTCCGAAGAGACCCAGTACTTC.